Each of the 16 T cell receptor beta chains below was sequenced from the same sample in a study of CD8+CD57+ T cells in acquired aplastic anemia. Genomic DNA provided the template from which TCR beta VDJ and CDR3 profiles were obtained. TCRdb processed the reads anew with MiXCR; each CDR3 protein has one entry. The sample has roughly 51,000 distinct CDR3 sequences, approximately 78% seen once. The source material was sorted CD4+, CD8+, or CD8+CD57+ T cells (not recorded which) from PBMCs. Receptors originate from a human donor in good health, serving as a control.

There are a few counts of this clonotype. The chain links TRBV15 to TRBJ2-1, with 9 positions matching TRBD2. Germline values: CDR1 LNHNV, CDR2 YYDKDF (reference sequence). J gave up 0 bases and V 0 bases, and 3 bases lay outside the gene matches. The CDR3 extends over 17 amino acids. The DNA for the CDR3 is TGTGCCACCAGCAGAGATTTGCGGGGGGGCTCCTACAATGAGCAGTTCTTC. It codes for CATSRDLRGGSYNEQFF.

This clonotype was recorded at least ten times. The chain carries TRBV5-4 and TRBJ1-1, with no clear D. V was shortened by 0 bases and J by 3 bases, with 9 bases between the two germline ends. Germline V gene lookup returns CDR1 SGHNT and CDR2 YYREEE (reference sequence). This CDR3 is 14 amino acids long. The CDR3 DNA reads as TGTGCCAGCAGCTTGGGTGAGGTGTACACTGAAGCTTTCTTT. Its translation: CASSLGEVYTEAFF.

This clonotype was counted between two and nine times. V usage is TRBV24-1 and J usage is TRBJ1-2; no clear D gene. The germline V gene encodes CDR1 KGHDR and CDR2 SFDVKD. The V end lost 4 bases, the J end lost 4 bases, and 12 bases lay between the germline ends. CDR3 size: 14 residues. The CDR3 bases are TGTGCCACCAGTGACATTGGCCAGAGCTATGGCTACACCTTC. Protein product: CATSDIGQSYGYTF.

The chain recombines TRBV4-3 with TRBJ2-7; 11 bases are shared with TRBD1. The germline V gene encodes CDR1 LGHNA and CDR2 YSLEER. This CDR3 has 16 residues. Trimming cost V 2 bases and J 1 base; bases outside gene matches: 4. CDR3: CASSQTGTGGSYEQYF. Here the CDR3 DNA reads TGCGCCAGCAGCCAAACCGGGACAGGGGGATCCTACGAGCAGTACTTC.

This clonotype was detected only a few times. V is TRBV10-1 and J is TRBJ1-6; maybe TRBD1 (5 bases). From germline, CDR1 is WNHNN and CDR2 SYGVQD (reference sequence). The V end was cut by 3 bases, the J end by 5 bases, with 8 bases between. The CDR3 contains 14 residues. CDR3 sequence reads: CASSEQDNNSPLHF. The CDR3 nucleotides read TGCGCCAGCAGTGAACAGGATAATAATTCACCCCTCCACTTT.

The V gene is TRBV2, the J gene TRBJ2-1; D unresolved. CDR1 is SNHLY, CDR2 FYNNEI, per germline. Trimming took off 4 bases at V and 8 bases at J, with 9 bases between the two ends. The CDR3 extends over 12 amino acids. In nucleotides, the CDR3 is TGTGCCAGCAGTGGGGTGCTCTATGAGCAGTTCTTC. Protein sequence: CASSGVLYEQFF.

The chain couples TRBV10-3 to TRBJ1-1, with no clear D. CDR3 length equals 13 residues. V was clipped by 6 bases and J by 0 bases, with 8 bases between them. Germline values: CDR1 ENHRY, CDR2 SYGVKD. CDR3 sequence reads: CAISDNMNTEAFF. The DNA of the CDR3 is TGTGCCATCAGCGACAATATGAACACTGAAGCTTTCTTT.

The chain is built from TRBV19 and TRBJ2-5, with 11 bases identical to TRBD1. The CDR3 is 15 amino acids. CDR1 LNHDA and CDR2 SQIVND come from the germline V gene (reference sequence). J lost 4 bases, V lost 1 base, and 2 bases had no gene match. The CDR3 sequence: CASSIGGQGAETQYF. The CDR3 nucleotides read TGTGCCAGTAGTATAGGCGGACAGGGGGCAGAGACCCAGTACTTC.

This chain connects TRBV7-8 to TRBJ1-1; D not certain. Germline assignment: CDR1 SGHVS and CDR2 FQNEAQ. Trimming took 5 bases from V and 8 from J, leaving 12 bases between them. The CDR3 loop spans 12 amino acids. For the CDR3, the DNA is TGTGCCAGCAGCACAATCCCTCCAGAAGCTTTCTTT. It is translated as CASSTIPPEAFF.

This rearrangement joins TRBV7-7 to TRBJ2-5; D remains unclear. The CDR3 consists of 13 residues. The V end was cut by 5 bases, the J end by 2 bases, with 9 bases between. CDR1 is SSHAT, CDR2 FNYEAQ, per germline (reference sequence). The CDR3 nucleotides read TGTGCCAGCAGCCTCTCAGCTCAAGAGACCCAGTACTTC. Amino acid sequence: CASSLSAQETQYF.

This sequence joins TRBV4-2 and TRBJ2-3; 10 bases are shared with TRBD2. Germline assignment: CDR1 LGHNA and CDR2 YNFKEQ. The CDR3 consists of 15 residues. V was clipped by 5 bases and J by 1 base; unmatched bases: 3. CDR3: CASSYGLAGTDTQYF. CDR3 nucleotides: TGTGCCAGCAGCTACGGACTAGCGGGCACAGATACGCAGTATTTT.

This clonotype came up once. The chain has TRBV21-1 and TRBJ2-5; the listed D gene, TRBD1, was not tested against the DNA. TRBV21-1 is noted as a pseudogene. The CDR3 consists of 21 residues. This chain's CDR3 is CASSLYASRQGRPPFGETQYF. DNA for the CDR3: TGTGCCAGCAGCCTCTATGCGTCCCGACAGGGGAGGCCCCCCTTTGGAGAGACCCAGTACTTC.

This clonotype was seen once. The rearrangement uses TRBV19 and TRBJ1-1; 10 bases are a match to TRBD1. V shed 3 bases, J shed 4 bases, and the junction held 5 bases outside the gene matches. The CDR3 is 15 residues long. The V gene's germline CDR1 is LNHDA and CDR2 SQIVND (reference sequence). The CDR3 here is CASSIPGQGSTEAFF. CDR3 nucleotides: TGTGCCAGTAGTATCCCGGGACAGGGGAGCACTGAAGCTTTCTTT. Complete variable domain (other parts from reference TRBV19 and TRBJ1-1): DGGITQSPKYLFRKEGQNVTLSCEQNLNHDAMYWYRQDPGQGLRLIYYSQIVNDFQKGDIAEGYSVSREKKESFPLTVTSAQKNPTAFYLCASSIPGQGSTEAFFGQGTRLTVV.

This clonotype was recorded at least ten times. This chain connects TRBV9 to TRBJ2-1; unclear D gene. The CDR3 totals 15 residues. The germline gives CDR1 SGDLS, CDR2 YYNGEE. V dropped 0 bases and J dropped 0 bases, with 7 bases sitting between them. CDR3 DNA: TGTGCCAGCAGCGTAGTTTACTCCTCCTACAATGAGCAGTTCTTC. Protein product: CASSVVYSSYNEQFF.

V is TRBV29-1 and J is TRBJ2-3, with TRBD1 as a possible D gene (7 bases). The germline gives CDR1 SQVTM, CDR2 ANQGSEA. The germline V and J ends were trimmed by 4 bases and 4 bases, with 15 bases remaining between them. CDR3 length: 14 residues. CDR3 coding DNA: TGCAGCGTTGCAAGTTCAGGGGGGCCAGATACGCAGTATTTT. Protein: CSVASSGGPDTQYF.

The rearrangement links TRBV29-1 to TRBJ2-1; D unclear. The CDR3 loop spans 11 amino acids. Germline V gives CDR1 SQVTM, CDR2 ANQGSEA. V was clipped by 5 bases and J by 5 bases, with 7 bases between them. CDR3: CSVSENNEQFF. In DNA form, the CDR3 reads TGCAGCGTTTCGGAGAACAATGAGCAGTTCTTC.